This T cell receptor (beta chain) originates from a study of T cells after yellow fever vaccination. Study background: In the case of low-cell-number fractions, SMART-Seq v4 Ultra Low Input was used for preparation. Study results and caveats: Reappearing after the booster were most of the clones from primary vaccination (roughly 95% CD4, around 88% CD8). A limited proportion of clonotypes was detected within both the CD4 and CD8 compartments.

Production of TCR cDNA was by 5'RACE template switching, which also added a universal primer site and UMIs. TCRdb recomputed calls from the 5' RACE reads with MiXCR, one row per CDR3 protein. Among around 610,000 distinct CDR3 sequences listed, approximately 15% were seen once. The CDR3 consists of 17 residues. Germline lookup yields CDR1 SGHTA and CDR2 FQGNSA. V lost 2 bases to trimming and J lost 0 bases, with 15 bases between them. This clonotype was counted many times. Antigen specificity is unknown. Specimen: PBMCs, collected on the day of the yellow fever booster vaccination. This sequence was found in a man aged 30-40 years who received the YFV17D yellow fever vaccine. This chain connects TRBV7-2 to TRBJ2-3, with D possibly matching TRBD2 (5 bases). As DNA, the CDR3 is TGTGCCAGCAGCTTATTGTATTCTAGCTCCAGCACAGATACGCAGTATTTT. It is translated as CASSLLYSSSSTDTQYF.